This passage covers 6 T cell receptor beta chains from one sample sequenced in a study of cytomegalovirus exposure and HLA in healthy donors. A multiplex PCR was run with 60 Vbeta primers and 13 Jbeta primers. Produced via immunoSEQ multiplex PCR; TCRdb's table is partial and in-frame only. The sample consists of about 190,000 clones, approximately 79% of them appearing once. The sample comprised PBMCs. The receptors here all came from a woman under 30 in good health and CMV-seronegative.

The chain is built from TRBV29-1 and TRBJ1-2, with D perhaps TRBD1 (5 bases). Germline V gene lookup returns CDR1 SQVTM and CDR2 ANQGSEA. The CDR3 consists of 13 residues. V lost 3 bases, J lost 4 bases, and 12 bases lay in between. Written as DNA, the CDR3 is TGCAGCGTTGACCCCGACAGAATCTATGGCTACACCTTC. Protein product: CSVDPDRIYGYTF.

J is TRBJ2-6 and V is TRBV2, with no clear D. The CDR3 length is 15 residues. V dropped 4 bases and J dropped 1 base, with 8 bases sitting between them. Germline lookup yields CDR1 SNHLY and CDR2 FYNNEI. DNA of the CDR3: TGTGCCAGCAGTGCCGCTAGGTCTGGGGCCAACGTCCTGACTTTC. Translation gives CASSAARSGANVLTF.

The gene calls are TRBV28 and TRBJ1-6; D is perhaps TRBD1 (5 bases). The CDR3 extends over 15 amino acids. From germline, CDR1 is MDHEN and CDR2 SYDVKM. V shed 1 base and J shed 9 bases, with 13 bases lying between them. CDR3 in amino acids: CASSLSAGMSSPLHF. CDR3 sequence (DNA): TGTGCCAGCAGTTTATCGGCAGGGATGAGTTCACCCCTCCACTTT. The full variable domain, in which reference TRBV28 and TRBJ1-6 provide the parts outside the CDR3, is DVKVTQSSRYLVKRTGEKVFLECVQDMDHENMFWYRQDPGLGLRLIYFSYDVKMKEKGDIPEGYSVSREKKERFSLILESASTNQTSMYLCASSLSAGMSSPLHFGNGTRLTVT.

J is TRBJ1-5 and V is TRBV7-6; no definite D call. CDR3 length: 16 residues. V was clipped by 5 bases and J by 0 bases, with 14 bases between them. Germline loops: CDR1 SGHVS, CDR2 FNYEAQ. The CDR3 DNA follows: TGTGCCAGCAGCGAGGAGGCACCATATAGCAATCAGCCCCAGCATTTT. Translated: CASSEEAPYSNQPQHF.

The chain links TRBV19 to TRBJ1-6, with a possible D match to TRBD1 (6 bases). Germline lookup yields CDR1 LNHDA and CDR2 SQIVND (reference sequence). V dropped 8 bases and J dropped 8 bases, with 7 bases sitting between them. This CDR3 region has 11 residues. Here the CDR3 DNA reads TGTGCCAGTCGACAGGATTCACCCCTCCACTTT. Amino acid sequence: CASRQDSPLHF.

The CDR3 here is CAISGDRRPYEQYF. In DNA, the CDR3 is TGTGCCATCAGTGGAGACAGGAGACCCTACGAGCAGTACTTC. The rearrangement links TRBV10-3 to TRBJ2-7, with D possibly TRBD1 on 6 matching bases. Per germline, CDR1 ENHRY and CDR2 SYGVKD. V lost 4 bases and J lost 2, with 12 bases in between. CDR3 size: 14 residues.